The subject of this entry is one T cell receptor beta chain. The data stem from a study of shared clonotypes between healthy human individuals. The germline V and J ends were trimmed by 1 base and 2 bases, with 12 bases remaining between them. Germline lookup yields CDR1 LGHNA and CDR2 YSLEER. The CDR3 consists of 15 residues. The table came from immunoSEQ multiplex PCR; TCRdb's copy has only in-frame clones and leaves some out. The sample yields over 2,000,000 clones, about 94% seen once. Naive CD8 cells comprised CD45RO-negative, CCR7-positively selected cells, excluding terminally differentiated effector memory CD45RA+ cells.

The chain is built from TRBV4-3 and TRBJ2-7; D might be TRBD2 (5 bases). This clonotype was obtained from a young man in good health. Some clones in this sample may be carry-over from other donors' samples. Sequencing input: naive CD8+ T cells from PBMCs. CDR3 sequence reads: CASSQGPAEAYEQYF. CDR3 nucleotides: TGCGCCAGCAGCCAAGGTCCAGCGGAGGCCTACGAGCAGTACTTC.